A single T cell receptor beta chain is shown here with its context. CDR1 MDHEN and CDR2 SYDVKM come from the germline V gene. The length of the CDR3 is 14 residues. Trimming cost V 1 base and J 0 bases, with 6 bases left between them. This record comes from a study of blood T cell repertoires in COVID-19. Profiled with immunoSEQ multiplex PCR; TCRdb holds only in-frame clones, not every one. The sample shows over 150,000 clones, roughly four fifths of them seen only once. Sequencing input: peripheral blood. V gene TRBV28 combines with J gene TRBJ1-2; D ambiguous. The sequence was collected from a human donor with acute or convalescent COVID-19. The donor label of this sample is uncertain. CDR3 DNA sequence: TGTGCCAGCAGTTTATTCGGGGCTAACTATGGCTACACCTTC. This codes for CASSLFGANYGYTF.